Listed below are T cell receptor beta chains from one sample, sequenced in a study of identical twins. TCRdb ran MiXCR on the 5' RACE reads and lists one entry per CDR3 protein. The table includes about 210,000 distinct CDR3 sequences, around 9.6% detected once. Sequencing was carried out using memory (CD45RO+) T cells sorted from blood. These TCRs come from a woman between 18 and 29 years old in good health. The CDR3 runs from the conserved cysteine through the conserved F or W. A D gene is named only where the DNA matches it firmly. Size is stated for part of the rows, as once, few or many counts, or as a class when the clone is expanded.

d_gene	abundance	j_gene	v_gene	CDR3aa	CDR3nt
.	many	TRBJ1-4	TRBV10-3	CAISRSNEKLFF	TGTGCCATCAGTCGGTCTAATGAAAAACTGTTTTTT
.	few	TRBJ1-1	TRBV6-5	CASSYSEASWNTEAFF	TGTGCCAGCAGTTATTCCGAGGCGTCCTGGAACACTGAAGCTTTCTTT
.	.	TRBJ1-1	TRBV29-1	CSVDSAAEAFF	TGCAGCGTTGATTCGGCAGCTGAAGCTTTCTTT
TRBD2	few	TRBJ2-5	TRBV24-1	CATSDLGRAQYF	TGTGCCACCAGTGACCTCGGGAGGGCCCAGTACTTC
.	.	TRBJ2-7	TRBV13	CASSLAGAFSYEQYF	TGTGCCAGCAGCCTCGCGGGGGCCTTCTCCTACGAGCAGTACTTC
TRBD1	.	TRBJ1-5	TRBV20-1	CSAGDHRGNQPQHF	TGCAGTGCTGGAGACCACAGGGGTAATCAGCCCCAGCATTTT
TRBD1	many	TRBJ2-3	TRBV2	CASRGDSPDTQYF	TGTGCCAGCAGGGGGGACAGCCCAGATACGCAGTATTTT
.	many	TRBJ2-5	TRBV6-2/TRBV6-3	CASSFRARAEGTQYF	TGTGCCAGCAGTTTTCGAGCGAGAGCTGAGGGGACCCAGTACTTC
TRBD1	.	TRBJ1-5	TRBV6-1	CASTERTGPGQPQHF	TGTGCCAGCACTGAACGGACAGGGCCCGGCCAGCCCCAGCATTTT
.	few	TRBJ2-7	TRBV5-8	CASSRTDSTYEQYF	TGTGCCAGCAGCCGGACGGACAGCACCTACGAGCAGTACTTC
.	.	TRBJ1-1	TRBV7-9	CASSFSNTEAFF	TGTGCCAGCAGCTTTTCGAACACTGAAGCTTTCTTT
.	.	TRBJ2-1	TRBV7-9	CASSQPANNEQFF	TGTGCCAGCAGTCAACCCGCGAACAATGAGCAGTTCTTC
.	many	TRBJ1-1	TRBV3-1	CASSQGEVAEAFF	TGTGCCAGCAGCCAGGGGGAAGTAGCTGAAGCTTTCTTT
.	few	TRBJ2-6	TRBV7-6	CASSLLGAGANVLTF	TGTGCCAGCAGCTTATTAGGGGCTGGGGCCAACGTCCTGACTTTC
.	few	TRBJ2-2	TRBV7-2	CASSDPNTGELFF	TGTGCCAGCAGCGATCCGAACACCGGGGAGCTGTTTTTT
.	few	TRBJ2-2	TRBV5-5	CASSYQDTITGELFF	TGTGCCAGCAGCTATCAGGACACGATCACCGGGGAGCTGTTTTTT
TRBD1	many	TRBJ2-1	TRBV9	CASSGGTGGYNEQFF	TGTGCCAGCAGCGGGGGGACAGGAGGTTACAATGAGCAGTTCTTC
.	.	TRBJ1-1	TRBV6-5	CASSSSRVNTEAFF	TGTGCCAGCAGTTCCAGCCGGGTCAACACTGAAGCTTTCTTT
.	few	TRBJ2-5	TRBV20-1	CSARWWGGRRETQYF	TGCAGTGCTAGATGGTGGGGGGGCCGAAGGGAGACCCAGTACTTC
TRBD2	.	TRBJ2-1	TRBV6-1	CASSRLSGSSYNEQFF	TGTGCCAGCAGCCGCCTTAGCGGGAGCTCCTACAATGAGCAGTTCTTC
.	.	TRBJ2-3	TRBV20-1	CSAPGNSRADTQYF	TGCAGTGCTCCCGGAAACTCCCGCGCGGATACGCAGTATTTT
.	many	TRBJ1-4	TRBV5-6	CASSLRGPNEKLFF	TGTGCCAGCAGCTTACGGGGGCCTAATGAAAAACTGTTTTTT
.	many	TRBJ1-1	TRBV6-1	CASSGQVIVTEAFF	TGTGCCAGCAGTGGACAGGTTATTGTAACTGAAGCTTTCTTT